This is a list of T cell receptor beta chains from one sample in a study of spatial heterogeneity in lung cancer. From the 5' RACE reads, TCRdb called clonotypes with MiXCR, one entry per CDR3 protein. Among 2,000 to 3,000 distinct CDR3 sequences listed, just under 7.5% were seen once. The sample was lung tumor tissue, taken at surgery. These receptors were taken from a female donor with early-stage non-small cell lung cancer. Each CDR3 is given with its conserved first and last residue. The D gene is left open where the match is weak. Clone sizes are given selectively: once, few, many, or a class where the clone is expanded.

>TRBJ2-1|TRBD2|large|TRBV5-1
CASSFSGGADNEQFF
TGCGCCAGCAGCTTTAGCGGGGGGGCAGACAATGAGCAGTTCTTC
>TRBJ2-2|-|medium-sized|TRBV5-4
CASSHAGGPHPNTGELFF
TGTGCCAGCAGCCATGCGGGCGGTCCTCATCCGAACACCGGGGAGCTGTTTTTT
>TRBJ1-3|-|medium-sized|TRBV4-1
CASSQGPSSGNTIYF
TGCGCCAGCAGCCAAGGACCGTCCTCTGGAAACACCATATATTTT
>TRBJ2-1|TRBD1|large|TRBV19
CASSTGQGGPVGPGYEQFF
TGTGCCAGTAGTACGGGACAGGGAGGGCCGGTTGGTCCGGGGTATGAGCAGTTCTTC
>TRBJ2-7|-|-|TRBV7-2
CASSPPSASYEQYF
TGTGCCAGCAGCCCCCCCTCGGCCTCCTACGAGCAGTACTTC
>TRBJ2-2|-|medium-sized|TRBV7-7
CASSSSLGYLGAGELFF
TGTGCCAGCAGCAGCTCGTTGGGGTATCTCGGTGCAGGGGAGCTGTTTTTT
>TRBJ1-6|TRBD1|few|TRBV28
CASTTGGPKPDSPLHF
TGTGCCAGCACGACAGGGGGCCCGAAACCGGATTCACCCCTCCACTTT
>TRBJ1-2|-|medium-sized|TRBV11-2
CASSLGEGGAHGYTF
TGTGCCAGCAGCTTGGGTGAAGGGGGGGCTCATGGCTACACCTTC
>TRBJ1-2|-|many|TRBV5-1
CASSSSSGTTYGYTF
TGCGCCAGCAGCTCATCGTCCGGGACGACGTATGGCTACACCTTC
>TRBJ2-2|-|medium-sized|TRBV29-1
CSATSKLGGELFF
TGCAGCGCAACCTCTAAGTTGGGCGGGGAGCTGTTTTTT
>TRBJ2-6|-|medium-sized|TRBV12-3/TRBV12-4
CASSLSVSGANVLTF
TGTGCCAGCAGTCTCAGTGTCTCTGGGGCCAACGTCCTGACTTTC
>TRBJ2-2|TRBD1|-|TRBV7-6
CASSRTGGFVTGELFF
TGTGCCAGCAGCAGAACAGGGGGCTTCGTCACCGGGGAGCTGTTTTTT
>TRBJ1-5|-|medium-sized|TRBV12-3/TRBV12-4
CASSWENQPQHF
TGTGCCAGCAGTTGGGAGAATCAGCCCCAGCATTTT
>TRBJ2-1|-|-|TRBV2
CASSRQAEQFF
TGTGCCAGCAGTAGACAGGCTGAGCAGTTCTTC
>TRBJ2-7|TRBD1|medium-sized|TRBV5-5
CASSPEGDRAYEQYF
TGTGCCAGCAGCCCGGAGGGGGACAGGGCCTACGAGCAGTACTTC
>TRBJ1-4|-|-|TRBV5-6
CASSSRQSLVREKLFF
TGTGCCAGCAGCTCTCGACAGAGCCTCGTACGAGAAAAACTGTTTTTT
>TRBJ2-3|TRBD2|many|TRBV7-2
CASSVSRTSGLGTDTQYF
TGTGCCAGCAGCGTCTCGAGGACTAGCGGGCTAGGGACAGATACGCAGTATTTT
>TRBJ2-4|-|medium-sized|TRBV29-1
CSVPTGAKNIQYF
TGCAGCGTTCCCACAGGGGCCAAAAACATTCAGTACTTC
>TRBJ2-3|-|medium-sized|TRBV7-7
CASSSSHADTQYF
TGTGCTAGCAGCTCCAGTCATGCAGATACGCAGTATTTT
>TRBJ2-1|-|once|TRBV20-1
CSALRGASDDEQFF
TGCAGTGCTCTACGGGGGGCCTCCGACGATGAGCAGTTCTTC
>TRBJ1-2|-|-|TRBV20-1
CSARDSGGGYTF
TGCAGTGCTAGAGATTCGGGGGGAGGCTACACCTTC
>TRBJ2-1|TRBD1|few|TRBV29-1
CSVTGGLDNEQFF
TGCAGCGTGACAGGGGGCCTAGACAATGAGCAGTTCTTC
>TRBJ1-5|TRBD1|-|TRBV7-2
CASSSQGALNQPQHF
TGTGCCAGCAGCTCCCAGGGGGCTCTCAATCAGCCCCAGCATTTT
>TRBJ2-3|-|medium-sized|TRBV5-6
CASSPMDKYADTQYF
TGTGCCAGCAGCCCCATGGACAAATATGCAGATACGCAGTATTTT
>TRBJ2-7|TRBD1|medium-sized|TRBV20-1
CSALNRDRATYEQYF
TGCAGTGCTCTAAACCGGGACAGGGCAACCTACGAGCAGTACTTC
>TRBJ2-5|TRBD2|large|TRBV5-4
CASSPGVGSGGETQYF
TGTGCCAGCAGCCCAGGTGTGGGTAGCGGGGGAGAGACCCAGTACTTC
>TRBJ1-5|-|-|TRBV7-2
CASSFVTAGGGPQHF
TGTGCCAGCAGCTTTGTGACAGCCGGGGGAGGGCCCCAGCATTTT
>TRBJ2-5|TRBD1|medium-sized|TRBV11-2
CASSLGGYRGSGTQYF
TGTGCCAGCAGCTTAGGGGGATACAGGGGTTCGGGGACCCAGTACTTC
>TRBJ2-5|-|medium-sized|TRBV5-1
CASSLDGGPQETQYF
TGCGCCAGCAGCTTGGACGGGGGTCCCCAAGAGACCCAGTACTTC
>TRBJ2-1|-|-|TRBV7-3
CASSLAGSSYNEQFF
TGTGCCAGCAGCTTGGCGGGGAGCTCCTACAATGAGCAGTTCTTC
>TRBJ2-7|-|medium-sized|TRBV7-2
CASSPKGVSYEQYF
TGTGCCAGCAGCCCCAAGGGGGTCTCCTACGAGCAGTACTTC
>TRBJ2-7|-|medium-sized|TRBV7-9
CASSLGTATYEQYF
TGTGCCAGCAGCTTAGGGACAGCAACCTACGAGCAGTACTTC
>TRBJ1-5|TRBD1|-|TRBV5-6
CASSTQGYQPQHF
TGTGCCAGCAGCACACAGGGGTATCAGCCCCAGCATTTT
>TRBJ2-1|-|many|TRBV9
CASSVAGGGGNEQFF
TGTGCCAGCAGCGTAGCCGGGGGAGGCGGCAATGAGCAGTTCTTC
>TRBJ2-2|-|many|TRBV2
CASRVSSPSTGELFF
TGTGCCAGCAGAGTAAGCAGTCCGTCCACCGGGGAGCTGTTTTTT
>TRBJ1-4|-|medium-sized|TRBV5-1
CASSRDPEEKLFF
TGCGCCAGCAGCCGTGATCCGGAGGAAAAACTGTTTTTT
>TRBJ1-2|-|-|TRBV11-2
CASSLRGSYTF
TGTGCCAGCAGCTTAAGAGGGAGCTACACCTTC
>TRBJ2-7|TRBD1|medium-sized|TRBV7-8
CASSLTGAYEQYF
TGTGCCAGCAGCTTGACAGGGGCCTACGAGCAGTACTTC
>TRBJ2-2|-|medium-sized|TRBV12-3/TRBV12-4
CASSKYRGGLFGPGELFF
TGTGCCAGCAGCAAATACAGGGGAGGGCTATTTGGACCGGGGGAGCTGTTTTTT
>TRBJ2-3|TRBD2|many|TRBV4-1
CASSSGGWKDTQYF
TGCGCCAGCAGCTCGGGGGGTTGGAAAGATACGCAGTATTTT
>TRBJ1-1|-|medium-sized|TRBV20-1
CSAPIARGDTEAFF
TGCAGTGCTCCAATAGCGAGGGGGGACACTGAAGCTTTCTTT
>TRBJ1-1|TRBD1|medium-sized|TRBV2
CASSPGGQGVTEAFF
TGTGCCAGCAGTCCTGGTGGACAGGGGGTCACTGAAGCTTTCTTT
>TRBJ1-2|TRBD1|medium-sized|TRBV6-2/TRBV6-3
CASSPLRDSPGGYTF
TGTGCCAGCAGCCCCCTCCGGGACAGTCCTGGTGGCTACACCTTC
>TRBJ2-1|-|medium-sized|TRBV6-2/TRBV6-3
CASSQRRNNEQFF
TGTGCCAGCAGTCAGCGGAGGAACAATGAGCAGTTCTTC
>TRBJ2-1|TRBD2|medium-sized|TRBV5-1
CASSLGGGANEQFF
TGCGCCAGCAGCTTAGGCGGGGGGGCCAATGAGCAGTTCTTC
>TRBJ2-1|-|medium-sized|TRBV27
CASSLPGEGYNEQFF
TGTGCCAGCAGTTTACCGGGGGAAGGGTACAATGAGCAGTTCTTC
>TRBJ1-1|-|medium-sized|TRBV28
CASSSSPRVGTEAFF
TGTGCCAGCAGCTCCTCTCCCAGGGTCGGTACTGAAGCTTTCTTT
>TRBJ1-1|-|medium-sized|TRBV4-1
CASSHDGGTGPNTEAFF
TGCGCCAGCAGCCATGACGGCGGGACGGGACCGAACACTGAAGCTTTCTTT